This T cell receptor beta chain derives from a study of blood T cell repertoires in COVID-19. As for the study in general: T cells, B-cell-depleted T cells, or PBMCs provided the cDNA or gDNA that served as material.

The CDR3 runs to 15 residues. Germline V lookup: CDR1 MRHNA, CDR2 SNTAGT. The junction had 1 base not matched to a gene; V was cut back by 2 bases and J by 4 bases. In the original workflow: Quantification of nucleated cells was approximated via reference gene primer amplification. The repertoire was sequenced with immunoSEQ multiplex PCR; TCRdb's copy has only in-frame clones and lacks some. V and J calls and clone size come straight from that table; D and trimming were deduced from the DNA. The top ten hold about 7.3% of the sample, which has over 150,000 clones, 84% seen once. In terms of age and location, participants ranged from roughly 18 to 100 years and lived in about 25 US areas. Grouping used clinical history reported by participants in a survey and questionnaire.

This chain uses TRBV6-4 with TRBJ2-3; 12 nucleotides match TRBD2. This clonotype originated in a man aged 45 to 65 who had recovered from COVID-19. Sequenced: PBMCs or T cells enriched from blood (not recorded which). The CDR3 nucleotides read TGTGCCAGCAGTGACGGGACTAGCGGGTCAGATACGCAGTATTTT. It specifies CASSDGTSGSDTQYF.